This entry describes one T cell receptor (beta chain). The sample belongs to a study of monozygotic twins with inflammatory bowel disease. Germline V CDR1 and CDR2: SGDLS, YYNGEE. The CDR3 has 17 residues. For both chains, the TCRalpha and TCRbeta cDNA went through two nested PCRs of 16 and 9 cycles. TCRdb reprocessed the 5' RACE reads, with one entry per CDR3 protein and no DNA. There are approximately 120,000 distinct CDR3 sequences in the sample, with around 12% held by the top ten. The source of this sequence is a human donor with ulcerative colitis or Crohn's disease, or a healthy co-twin of an affected twin (not recorded which). V gene TRBV9 combines with J gene TRBJ1-6. The specimen sequenced was blood. The CDR3 sequence: CASGRGGFDFQDSPLHF. Combining the CDR3 with reference TRBV9 and TRBJ1-6 gives the whole variable domain DSGVTQTPKHLITATGQRVTLRCSPRSGDLSVYWYQQSLDQGLQFLIQYYNGEERAKGNILERFSAQQFPDLHSELNLSSLELGDSALYFCASGRGGFDFQDSPLHFGNGTRLTVT.